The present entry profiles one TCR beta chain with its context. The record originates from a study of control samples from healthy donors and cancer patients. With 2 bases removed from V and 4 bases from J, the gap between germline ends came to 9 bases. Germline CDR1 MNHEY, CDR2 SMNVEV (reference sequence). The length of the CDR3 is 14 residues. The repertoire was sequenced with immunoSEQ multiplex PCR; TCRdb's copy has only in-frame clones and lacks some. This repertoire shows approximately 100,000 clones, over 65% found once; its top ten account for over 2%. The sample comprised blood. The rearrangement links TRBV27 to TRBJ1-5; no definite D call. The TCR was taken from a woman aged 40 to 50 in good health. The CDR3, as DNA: TGTGCCAGCAGTTTAGTCCCCGGGAATCAGCCCCAGCATTTT. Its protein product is CASSLVPGNQPQHF.